This entry lists 14 T cell receptor beta chains sequenced from one sample in a study of a mutant IDH1 vaccine in newly diagnosed glioma. Libraries were prepared by immunoSEQ multiplex PCR; TCRdb keeps only in-frame clonotypes and omits some of them. Of about 92,000 clones in the sample, roughly four fifths were seen once. Documented time point: baseline, week 1 (first vaccination visit). Treatment indicated: pre-vaccination baseline after standard-of-care therapy. The specimen comprised PBMCs, sampled from a glioma patient treated with radiotherapy, temozolomide or both. The receptors shown here come from a woman in her forties or fifties with glioma.

This chain uses TRBV6-5 with TRBJ2-2; D not resolved. This CDR3 is built from 14 residues. Trimming left V 6 bases short and J 4 bases short, with 12 bases between. The V gene's germline CDR1 is MNHEY and CDR2 SVGAGI. DNA of the CDR3: TGTGCCAGCAGCCGACTTCAGGTCACCGGGGAGCTGTTTTTT. This encodes CASSRLQVTGELFF.

V usage is TRBV16 and J usage is TRBJ1-1; 7 bases are a match to TRBD1. The V gene end was trimmed by 3 bases and the J gene end by 3 bases; junction bases not matched to a gene: 7. The length of the CDR3 is 15 residues. Germline V CDR1 and CDR2: KGHSY, FQNENV. The CDR3 protein is CASSHQGVGDTEAFF. The DNA for the CDR3 is TGTGCCAGCAGCCATCAGGGGGTTGGAGACACTGAAGCTTTCTTT.

The chain combines TRBV7-7 with TRBJ2-2, with 14 bases fitting TRBD2. The CDR3 spans 15 residues. With V trimmed by 5 bases and J by 8 bases, 4 bases remained unmatched. Germline V gene lookup returns CDR1 SSHAT and CDR2 FNYEAQ (reference sequence). This chain's CDR3 is CASSAGLAGVGELFF. In DNA form, the CDR3 reads TGTGCCAGCAGCGCGGGACTAGCGGGGGTAGGGGAGCTGTTTTTT.

The sample holds one count of this clone. The CDR3 nucleotides are TGCAGCGTTTCCGGGACAGAGAACTACGAGCAGTACTTC. The encoded protein is CSVSGTENYEQYF. V and J are TRBV29-1 and TRBJ2-7, with 7 nucleotides matching TRBD1. The CDR3 sequence is 13 residues long. Germline V CDR1 and CDR2: SQVTM, ANQGSEA. V shed 5 bases and J 3 bases; nucleotides not matched to a gene: 7.

This rearrangement joins TRBV5-5 to TRBJ1-4, with no clear D. In germline, CDR1 is SGHKS, CDR2 YYEKEE (reference sequence). V lost 3 bases, J lost 5 bases, and 20 bases lay in between. The CDR3 has 17 amino acids. CDR3: CASSSTPGSSINEKLFF. The DNA for the CDR3 is TGTGCCAGCAGCTCCACACCGGGATCTTCGATAAATGAAAAACTGTTTTTT. The whole variable domain, filled in from reference TRBV5-5 and TRBJ1-4, reads DAGVTQSPTHLIKTRGQQVTLRCSPISGHKSVSWYQQVLGQGPQFIFQYYEKEERGRGNFPDRFSARQFPNYSSELNVNALLLGDSALYLCASSSTPGSSINEKLFFGSGTQLSVL.

The rearrangement uses TRBV18 and TRBJ2-7; TRBD1 might be the D (5 bases). Germline V lookup: CDR1 KGHSH, CDR2 LQKENI. This CDR3 spans 15 amino acids. Trimming removed 0 bases from V and 3 bases from J, with 12 bases in between. The CDR3 loop reads CASSPPLQEYYEQYF. The CDR3 DNA follows: TGTGCCAGCTCACCACCTTTACAGGAATACTACGAGCAGTACTTC.

The chain combines TRBV29-1 with TRBJ2-1, with 9 bases lining up with TRBD2. This CDR3 comprises 16 residues. Trimming at V came to 0 bases and at J to 6 bases, leaving 9 bases not matched to a gene. Germline V gene lookup returns CDR1 SQVTM and CDR2 ANQGSEA. The CDR3 loop reads CSVEEAAGGRVNEQFF. The DNA of the CDR3 is TGCAGCGTTGAAGAAGCGGCGGGGGGGCGAGTCAATGAGCAGTTCTTC.

The sample holds a few counts of this clone. V gene TRBV2 combines with J gene TRBJ1-6, with 9 bases identical to TRBD1. There are 14 residues in the CDR3. The trim removed 7 bases at V and 9 bases at J, leaving 7 bases unmatched. From germline, CDR1 is SNHLY and CDR2 FYNNEI. The CDR3 region has the DNA TGTGCCAGCACCCGTGAGGACAGGGGTTCACCCCTCCACTTT. It encodes CASTREDRGSPLHF.

This chain links TRBV30 with TRBJ1-6; possible D gene TRBD1, 6 bases. The CDR3 runs 18 residues. The germline gives CDR1 GTSNPN, CDR2 SVGIG (reference sequence). V was shortened by 6 bases and J by 0 bases, with 21 bases between the two germline ends. The CDR3 loop is CACTHRGALSSYNSPLHF. The CDR3 region has the DNA TGTGCCTGTACTCATCGGGGGGCTCTGAGCTCCTATAATTCACCCCTCCACTTT. Full variable domain (remainder filled in from reference TRBV30 and TRBJ1-6): SQTIHQWPATLVQPVGSPLSLECTVEGTSNPNLYWYRQAAGRGLQLLFYSVGIGQISSEVPQNLSASRPQDRQFILSSKKLLLSDSGFYLCACTHRGALSSYNSPLHFGNGTRLTVT.

The rearrangement links TRBV30 to TRBJ2-7, with D perhaps matching TRBD1 or TRBD2 (5 bases each). The CDR3 runs 11 residues. The ends were cut back, 3 bases at V and 4 bases at J, with 7 bases in the middle. In germline, CDR1 is GTSNPN, CDR2 SVGIG (reference sequence). This chain's CDR3 is CAWRGVYEQYF. Here the CDR3 DNA reads TGTGCCTGGAGGGGGGTGTACGAGCAGTACTTC.

The chain joins TRBV13 to TRBJ1-3; TRBD1 agrees at 12 bases. There are 19 residues in the CDR3. Germline V gives CDR1 PRHDT, CDR2 FYEKMQ (reference sequence). V gave up 6 bases and J gave up 3 bases; unmatched junction bases: 15. The CDR3 protein is CASSPKGTGGLLDGNTIYF. DNA of the CDR3: TGTGCCAGCAGTCCCAAGGGGACAGGGGGCCTTCTGGATGGAAACACCATATATTTT. Variable domain in full (rest from reference TRBV13 and TRBJ1-3): AAGVIQSPRHLIKEKRETATLKCYPIPRHDTVYWYQQGPGQDPQFLISFYEKMQSDKGSIPDRFSAQQFSDYHSELNMSSLELGDSALYFCASSPKGTGGLLDGNTIYFGEGSWLTVV.

The genes are TRBV2 and TRBJ2-7; D is uncertain. The CDR3 is 13 residues long. V lost 4 bases, J lost 1 base, and 8 bases lay in between. Germline V CDR1 and CDR2: SNHLY, FYNNEI. CDR3 DNA: TGTGCCAGCAGTGGGCAGGCTTCCTACGAGCAGTACTTC. Protein product: CASSGQASYEQYF.

This clone was picked up a small number of times. The genes are TRBV5-1 and TRBJ2-2; TRBD1 agrees at 8 bases. The CDR3 has 15 amino acids. J gave up 3 bases and V 6 bases, and 7 bases lay outside the gene matches. Germline loops: CDR1 SGHRS, CDR2 YFSETQ. This CDR3 reads CASTYPGGDTGELFF. The CDR3 DNA reads TGCGCCAGCACCTATCCAGGGGGCGACACCGGGGAGCTGTTTTTT.

The gene calls are TRBV2 and TRBJ1-4, with D unclear. V was pared by 2 bases and J by 5 bases, with 12 bases between. Germline values: CDR1 SNHLY, CDR2 FYNNEI. The CDR3 has 15 amino acids. Here the CDR3 reads CASSEMRLRNEKLFF. The CDR3 DNA is TGTGCCAGCAGTGAAATGCGTCTCAGGAATGAAAAACTGTTTTTT.